The clone carrying this T cell receptor beta chain was found many times. Unique molecular identifiers were incorporated when the TCRbeta library was constructed. TCRdb used MiXCR to reprocess the PCR reads, holding one entry per CDR3 protein. This table has some 200,000 distinct CDR3 sequences, about 8.8% appearing once. Looked up from germline, CDR1 is MGHRA and CDR2 is YSYEKL. The CDR3 extends over 15 amino acids. Trimming left V 2 bases short and J 5 bases short, with 12 bases between. The sample originates from a study of T-cell reconstitution after alpha-beta-depleted transplantation in children.

This sequence originates from a human donor who donated a stem cell graft to a child with SCID. The specimen was PBMCs from the stem cell graft donor, collected from the stem cell graft. The J gene is TRBJ2-2, the V gene TRBV4-1; D call uncertain. The CDR3 coding sequence is TGCGCCAGCAGCCAATCCTTTAGATATACCGGGGAGCTGTTTTTT. As protein: CASSQSFRYTGELFF.